The entry that follows covers one TCR beta chain sequence. Antigen specificity is unknown. The source of the sample is a study of immune cell composition in non-small cell lung cancer. General study points: Clones >0.5% enriched in tumour were rarer in adenocarcinoma (around 35%) than squamous (about 80%).

The normal lung sample lay at least 3 cm, and maximally far, from the tumour. Frozen unsorted single-cell suspensions supplied the genomic DNA. Data came from immunoSEQ multiplex PCR; TCRdb stores just in-frame clones and leaves some out. The repertoire consists of roughly 3,400 clones, with just over 70% occurring once and the leading ten covering over 4%. The TCR originated in a human donor with non-small cell lung cancer. Sequenced material: non-adjacent lung tissue.

The CDR3 coding sequence is TGTGCCAGCAGCTTAGAGGGGACAGGAATGGGGAGTGAGCAGTTCTTC. Translating gives CASSLEGTGMGSEQFF. The chain uses TRBV11-2 and TRBJ2-1, with TRBD1 identical over 8 bases. The CDR3 has 16 amino acids. Germline CDR1 SGHAT, CDR2 FQNNGV. V lost 0 bases and J lost 9; bases outside the gene matches: 10.